The 30 T cell receptor beta chains presented below share a single source sample, sequenced in a study of shared clonotypes between healthy human individuals. Profiled with immunoSEQ multiplex PCR; TCRdb holds only in-frame clones, not every one. The data contain some 2 million clones, about 95% of them seen just once; the ten biggest clones take up 1% to 1.3%. CD8 cells classed as naive were CD45RO-negative and positively selected for CCR7, excluding terminally differentiated effector memory CD45RA+ cells. The sequenced sample was naive CD8+ T cells sorted from blood. The receptors here all came from a man between 18 and 35 years old in good health.

V is TRBV6-5 and J is TRBJ2-2, with 7 nucleotides matching TRBD1. The CDR3 is 13 amino acids. Germline loops: CDR1 MNHEY, CDR2 SVGAGI. V shed 6 bases, J shed 6 bases, and the junction held 4 bases outside the gene matches. The CDR3 bases are TGTGCCAGCAGGTACACAGGGGCCGGGGAGCTGTTTTTT. Translated: CASRYTGAGELFF.

The chain links TRBV5-6 to TRBJ2-5; 9 positions match TRBD1. From germline, CDR1 is SGHDT and CDR2 YYEEEE. This CDR3 comprises 15 residues. V lost 4 bases and J lost 4; bases outside the gene matches: 8. CDR3 nucleotides: TGTGCCAGCAGCACTGGGACAGGGATAGGAGAGACCCAGTACTTC. It is translated as CASSTGTGIGETQYF.

J is TRBJ2-7 and V is TRBV9, with TRBD1 matching 9 bases. Germline V gene data show CDR1 as SGDLS and CDR2 as YYNGEE. J gave up 5 bases and V 3 bases, and 6 bases lay outside the gene matches. The CDR3 covers 14 residues. The CDR3 is CASSAGDRVDEQYF. CDR3 nucleotides: TGTGCCAGCAGCGCAGGGGACAGGGTCGACGAGCAGTACTTC.

The chain joins TRBV6-1 to TRBJ2-5; 7 nucleotides agree with TRBD2. The CDR3 spans 15 residues. The V gene end was trimmed by 8 bases and the J gene end by 2 bases; junction bases not matched to a gene: 11. The V gene's germline CDR1 is MNHNS and CDR2 SASEGT. CDR3 nucleotides: TGTGCCAGCGTTCCAGATTTAGCGGGTCAAGAGACCCAGTACTTC. As protein: CASVPDLAGQETQYF.

This chain connects TRBV4-1 to TRBJ2-3; D might be TRBD2 (7 bases). Germline CDR1 is MGHRA and CDR2 is YSYEKL. The CDR3 covers 15 residues. Trimming removed 1 base at V and 5 bases at J, with 13 bases between. CDR3 DNA sequence: TGCGCCAGCAGCCAAGTCGTGGGGGGGCAAGATACGCAGTATTTT. This sequence encodes CASSQVVGGQDTQYF.

The V gene is TRBV7-2, the J gene TRBJ2-7; the D is unclear. The CDR3 spans 15 residues. V lost 2 bases, J lost 0 bases, and 11 bases lay in between. CDR1 SGHTA and CDR2 FQGNSA come from the germline V gene. This CDR3 is CASSLYGLTSYEQYF. The CDR3 DNA reads as TGTGCCAGCAGCTTATACGGATTAACCTCCTACGAGCAGTACTTC.

The rearrangement links TRBV7-2 to TRBJ2-7, with TRBD2 matching 8 bases. V was clipped by 5 bases and J by 0 bases; unmatched bases: 6. Germline V gene sequence: CDR1 SGHTA, CDR2 FQGNSA. The CDR3 is 15 amino acids. CDR3: CASSLSGVSSYEQYF. CDR3 nucleotides: TGTGCCAGCAGCCTTAGCGGGGTCAGCTCCTACGAGCAGTACTTC.

In its sample, this clone was seen once. V is TRBV15 and J is TRBJ2-7; a possible D gene is TRBD2 (6 bases). Between the trimmed V and J ends, which lost 5 bases and 4 bases, there was a span of 15 bases. The germline CDR1 and CDR2 sequences are LNHNV and YYDKDF (reference sequence). The CDR3 contains 14 residues. The CDR3 loop reads CATSPRLVDYEQYF. CDR3 nucleotides: TGTGCCACCAGCCCACGACTAGTGGATTACGAGCAGTACTTC. Based on the CDR3 plus reference TRBV15 and TRBJ2-7, the full variable domain is DAMVIQNPRYQVTQFGKPVTLSCSQTLNHNVMYWYQQKSSQAPKLLFHYYDKDFNNEADTPDNFQSRRPNTSFCFLDIRSPGLGDTAMYLCATSPRLVDYEQYFGPGTRLTVT.

The chain carries TRBV27 and TRBJ2-6; 9 nucleotides align to TRBD2. This CDR3 is built from 16 residues. Trimming at V came to 3 bases and at J to 2 bases, leaving 2 bases not matched to a gene. Per germline, CDR1 MNHEY and CDR2 SMNVEV (reference sequence). Written as DNA, the CDR3 is TGTGCCAGCAGTTTTTTAGCGGGGGCTGGGGCCAACGTCCTGACTTTC. Its protein product is CASSFLAGAGANVLTF. The whole variable domain, filled in from reference TRBV27 and TRBJ2-6, reads EAQVTQNPRYLITVTGKKLTVTCSQNMNHEYMSWYRQDPGLGLRQIYYSMNVEVTDKGDVPEGYKVSRKEKRNFPLILESPSPNQTSLYFCASSFLAGAGANVLTFGAGSRLTVL.

The gene calls are TRBV4-1 and TRBJ2-7; perhaps TRBD1 as D (6 bases). This CDR3 has 15 residues. CDR1 and CDR2 (germline): MGHRA, YSYEKL. Trimming removed 5 bases from V and 5 bases from J, with 19 bases in between. The CDR3 coding sequence is TGCGCCAGCAGCGCCCTCCAGGGGATGTTGAACGAGCAGTACTTC. This gives the protein CASSALQGMLNEQYF.

This clone has only one observation. The chain links TRBV5-4 to TRBJ2-7; TRBD2 is a possible D gene (6 bases). CDR3 length equals 13 residues. From germline, CDR1 is SGHNT and CDR2 YYREEE (reference sequence). V lost 3 bases and J 5 bases, leaving 12 bases between the germline ends. CDR3 loop: CASSSWGEDEQYF. The CDR3, as DNA: TGTGCCAGCAGCTCGTGGGGGGAAGACGAGCAGTACTTC.

In the case of this clone: At one end the junction does not follow the germline gene, possibly because of a read error. This chain joins TRBV13 and TRBJ2-3; 14 bases agree with TRBD2. Germline V lookup: CDR1 PRHDT, CDR2 FYEKMQ (reference sequence). The CDR3 consists of 17 residues. CDR3 bases: TGTGCCAGCACCTTAGGACTAGCGGGGGGCCAAGTAGATACGCAGTATTTT. Translated: CASTLGLAGGQVDTQYF.

This chain uses TRBV11-3 with TRBJ2-1, with a tentative D call TRBD2 (5 bases). The length of the CDR3 is 14 residues. Germline-derived CDR1 and CDR2 are SGHNT and YENEEA. Trimming pared 4 bases from V and 9 bases from J, leaving 16 bases between. In DNA, the CDR3 is TGTGCCAGCAGCTCCGGGATGGAAACAGTTGAGCAGTTCTTC. Its translation is CASSSGMETVEQFF.

The CDR3 loop is CASSIDHRVSHSPLHF. The CDR3 region has the DNA TGTGCCAGTAGTATAGATCACCGGGTCTCGCATTCACCCCTCCACTTT. V is TRBV19 and J is TRBJ1-6; D is ambiguous. Germline CDR1 LNHDA, CDR2 SQIVND (reference sequence). Between the trimmed V and J ends, which lost 0 bases and 8 bases, there was a span of 14 bases. The CDR3 consists of 16 residues. Drawing the rest from reference TRBV19 and TRBJ1-6, the complete variable domain is DGGITQSPKYLFRKEGQNVTLSCEQNLNHDAMYWYRQDPGQGLRLIYYSQIVNDFQKGDIAEGYSVSREKKESFPLTVTSAQKNPTAFYLCASSIDHRVSHSPLHFGNGTRLTVT.

V usage is TRBV7-6 and J usage is TRBJ2-2, with unresolved D. In germline, CDR1 is SGHVS, CDR2 FNYEAQ. The CDR3 totals 18 residues. Trimming shortened V by 2 bases and J by 7 bases, and 23 bases separated the two germline ends. CDR3 protein: CASSLYPPRTEMGGELFF. In DNA, the CDR3 is TGTGCCAGCAGCTTATACCCCCCAAGGACCGAAATGGGCGGGGAGCTGTTTTTT.

J is TRBJ1-1 and V is TRBV13; TRBD1 matches 9 bases. Germline loops: CDR1 PRHDT, CDR2 FYEKMQ (reference sequence). With 5 bases clipped from V and 1 base from J, the junction kept 5 bases outside the gene matches. The CDR3 runs 15 residues. The CDR3 sequence is CASSTGQGWNTEAFF. The CDR3, as DNA: TGTGCCAGCAGCACGGGACAGGGATGGAACACTGAAGCTTTCTTT. The entire variable domain, with the rest obtained from reference TRBV13 and TRBJ1-1, is as follows: AAGVIQSPRHLIKEKRETATLKCYPIPRHDTVYWYQQGPGQDPQFLISFYEKMQSDKGSIPDRFSAQQFSDYHSELNMSSLELGDSALYFCASSTGQGWNTEAFFGQGTRLTVV.

This clone was detected only once. The junction and the germline gene differ at one end; a read error may be behind it. The chain is built from TRBV4-2 and TRBJ2-7; 12 positions agree with TRBD2. The CDR3 loop spans 15 amino acids. From germline, CDR1 is LGHNA and CDR2 YNFKEQ. In nucleotides, the CDR3 is TGTGCCAGCAGCCAAGGACTAGCGGGAGTGTACGTGCAGTACTTC. Amino acid sequence: CASSQGLAGVYVQYF.

The chain carries TRBV13 and TRBJ2-7, with 9 bases fitting TRBD2. Losses at the gene ends were 5 bases for V and 2 bases for J; bases not matched to a gene: 4. Germline V CDR1 and CDR2: PRHDT, FYEKMQ (reference sequence). This CDR3 comprises 14 residues. The CDR3 protein is CASSRGLAAYEQYF. CDR3 DNA sequence: TGTGCCAGCAGCCGGGGACTAGCCGCCTACGAGCAGTACTTC.

In regard to this clone: The same CDR3 is also encoded by other DNA sequences in this sample. The genes are TRBV9 and TRBJ2-7; D is undetermined. The germline V and J ends were trimmed by 0 bases and 1 base, with 11 bases remaining between them. This CDR3 comprises 15 residues. Germline CDR1 SGDLS, CDR2 YYNGEE. The CDR3 is CASSVGAGVSYEQYF. The CDR3 bases are TGTGCCAGCAGCGTAGGGGCAGGCGTTTCCTACGAGCAGTACTTC.

This clone was counted a single time. V gene TRBV1 combines with J gene TRBJ2-1; TRBD1, the table's D call, lacks a check against the DNA. TRBV1 is reported as a pseudogene. The CDR3 loop spans 13 amino acids. CDR3 bases: TGCACCATCCAGGGGGGAGACAACAATGAGCAGTTCTTC. This gives the protein CTIQGGDNNEQFF.

Regarding this clone: Within the sample, other DNA sequences also encode this same CDR3. V and J are TRBV5-1 and TRBJ2-7; D gene unclear. The germline V gene has CDR1 SGHRS and CDR2 YFSETQ. The germline V and J ends were trimmed by 0 bases and 2 bases, with 6 bases remaining between them. The CDR3 is 13 residues long. This chain's CDR3 is CASSLEPAYEQYF. Here the CDR3 DNA reads TGCGCCAGCAGCTTGGAGCCGGCCTACGAGCAGTACTTC. The whole variable domain, filled in from reference TRBV5-1 and TRBJ2-7, reads KAGVTQTPRYLIKTRGQQVTLSCSPISGHRSVSWYQQTPGQGLQFLFEYFSETQRNKGNFPGRFSGRQFSNSRSEMNVSTLELGDSALYLCASSLEPAYEQYFGPGTRLTVT.

V and J are TRBV29-1 and TRBJ1-1; a possible D gene is TRBD1 (6 bases). The CDR3 consists of 13 residues. Germline CDR1 and CDR2: SQVTM and ANQGSEA. Trimming took off 8 bases at V and 3 bases at J, with 16 bases between the two ends. The CDR3 nucleotides are TGCAGCAACACGGACAGTCACCACACTGAAGCTTTCTTT. As protein: CSNTDSHHTEAFF.

This clone was seen just once. The V and J genes are TRBV19 and TRBJ1-5, with 11 nucleotides matching TRBD1. Germline V CDR1 and CDR2: LNHDA, SQIVND (reference sequence). V gave up 5 bases and J gave up 7 bases; unmatched junction bases: 16. CDR3 size: 18 residues. The CDR3 sequence is CASSPRPGQGARGQPQHF. DNA for the CDR3: TGTGCCAGTAGTCCCCGGCCCGGACAGGGGGCGAGAGGGCAGCCCCAGCATTTT.

In regard to this clone: Additional DNA sequences in this sample encode the identical CDR3. The rearrangement uses TRBV10-1 and TRBJ2-2; D remains unclear. This CDR3 spans 12 amino acids. Trimming cost V 2 bases and J 5 bases, with 3 bases left between them. Germline CDR1 reads WNHNN; CDR2 reads SYGVQD (reference sequence). CDR3 amino acids: CASSEGTGELFF. The CDR3 DNA reads as TGCGCCAGCAGTGAGGGTACCGGGGAGCTGTTTTTT.

On this clone itself: Other DNA variants within this sample encode the same CDR3. J is TRBJ2-3 and V is TRBV18; TRBD1 matches at 9 bases. The CDR3 is 15 residues long. V shed 0 bases, J shed 3 bases, and the junction held 1 base outside the gene matches. Germline values: CDR1 KGHSH, CDR2 LQKENI. CDR3 protein: CASSPPDRGTDTQYF. CDR3 DNA sequence: TGTGCCAGCTCACCACCCGACAGGGGGACAGATACGCAGTATTTT.

The rearrangement uses TRBV11-2 and TRBJ2-5, with D tentatively TRBD1 or TRBD2 (6 bases each). Germline loops: CDR1 SGHAT, CDR2 FQNNGV. This CDR3 is built from 15 residues. Trimming left V 8 bases short and J 3 bases short, with 19 bases between. The CDR3 loop is CASVQGKGGKETQYF. DNA for the CDR3: TGTGCCAGCGTTCAAGGAAAAGGGGGGAAAGAGACCCAGTACTTC. Drawing the rest from reference TRBV11-2 and TRBJ2-5, the complete variable domain is EAGVAQSPRYKIIEKRQSVAFWCNPISGHATLYWYQQILGQGPKLLIQFQNNGVVDDSQLPKDRFSAERLKGVDSTLKIQPAKLEDSAVYLCASVQGKGGKETQYFGPGTRLLVL.

CDR3 bases: TGTGCCAGCTCACCACGGGGGACTAACTATGGCTACACCTTC. It encodes CASSPRGTNYGYTF. The V gene is TRBV18, the J gene TRBJ1-2; maybe TRBD1 (5 bases). V gave up 1 base and J gave up 0 bases, with 6 bases separating them. This CDR3 spans 14 amino acids. Germline V gene lookup returns CDR1 KGHSH and CDR2 LQKENI.

The chain has TRBV7-9 and TRBJ1-3; 9 bases are shared with TRBD1. The CDR3 sequence is 13 residues long. Germline assignment: CDR1 SEHNR and CDR2 FQNEAQ (reference sequence). The V gene end was trimmed by 5 bases and the J gene end by 5 bases; junction bases not matched to a gene: 1. The CDR3 DNA reads TGTGCCAGCAGCACAGGGGGCAGAAACACCATATATTTT. Protein sequence: CASSTGGRNTIYF.

The chain joins TRBV4-1 to TRBJ2-7; possible D gene TRBD1, 5 bases. V shed 8 bases and J shed 2 bases, with 16 bases lying between them. Germline V CDR1 and CDR2: MGHRA, YSYEKL. CDR3 length: 14 residues. The CDR3: CASALDILPYEQYF. The CDR3 DNA is TGCGCCAGCGCGTTGGACATTCTTCCCTACGAGCAGTACTTC.

The chain uses TRBV29-1 and TRBJ2-3; TRBD1 is a possible D gene (5 bases). The V gene lost 4 bases and the J gene lost 2 bases, with 7 bases spanning the gap. The germline V gene encodes CDR1 SQVTM and CDR2 ANQGSEA. CDR3 length: 12 amino acids. The CDR3, as DNA: TGCAGCGTTGGGACACCCACAGATACGCAGTATTTT. Its translation: CSVGTPTDTQYF.